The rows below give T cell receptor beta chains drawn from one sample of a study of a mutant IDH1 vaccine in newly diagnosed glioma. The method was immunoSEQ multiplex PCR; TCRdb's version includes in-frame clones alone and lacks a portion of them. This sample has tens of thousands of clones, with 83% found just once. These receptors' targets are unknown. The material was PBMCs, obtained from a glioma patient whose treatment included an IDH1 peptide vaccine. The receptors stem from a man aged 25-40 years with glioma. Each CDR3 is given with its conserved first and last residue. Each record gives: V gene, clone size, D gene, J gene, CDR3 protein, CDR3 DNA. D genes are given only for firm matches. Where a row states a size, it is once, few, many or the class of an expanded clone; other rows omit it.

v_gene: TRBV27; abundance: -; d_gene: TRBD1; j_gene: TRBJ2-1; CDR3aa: CASSLWTGNSQFF; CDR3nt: TGTGCCAGCAGTCTTTGGACAGGAAACTCCCAGTTCTTC
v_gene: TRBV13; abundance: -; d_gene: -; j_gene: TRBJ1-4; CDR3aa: CASSLTGEFNEKLFF; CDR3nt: TGTGCCAGCAGCCTGACAGGAGAGTTTAATGAAAAACTGTTTTTT
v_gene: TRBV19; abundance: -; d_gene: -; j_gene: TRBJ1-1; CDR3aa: CASNGGIGDYTEAFF; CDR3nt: TGTGCCAGTAATGGGGGTATCGGGGACTACACTGAAGCTTTCTTT
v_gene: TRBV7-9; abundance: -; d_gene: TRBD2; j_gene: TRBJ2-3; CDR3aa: CASSLWAGLADGSTDTQYF; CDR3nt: TGTGCCAGCAGCTTATGGGCCGGACTAGCGGACGGTAGCACAGATACGCAGTATTTT
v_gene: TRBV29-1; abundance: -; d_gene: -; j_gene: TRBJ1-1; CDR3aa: CSVRVVTEAFF; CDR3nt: TGCAGCGTCCGCGTGGTCACTGAAGCTTTCTTT
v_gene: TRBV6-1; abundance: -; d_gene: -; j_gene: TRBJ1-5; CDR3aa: CASSEQFNQPQHF; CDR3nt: TGTGCCAGCAGTGAACAATTCAATCAGCCCCAGCATTTT
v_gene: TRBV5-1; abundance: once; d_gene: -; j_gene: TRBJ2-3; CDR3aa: CASSPREVGTDTQYF; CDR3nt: TGCGCCAGCAGCCCCAGGGAGGTAGGCACAGATACGCAGTATTTT
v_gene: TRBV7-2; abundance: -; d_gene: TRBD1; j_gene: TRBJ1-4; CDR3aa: CASSLAGTGFEKLFF; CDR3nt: TGTGCCAGCAGCTTAGCGGGGACAGGGTTTGAAAAACTGTTTTTT
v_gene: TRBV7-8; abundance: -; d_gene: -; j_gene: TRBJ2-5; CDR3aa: CASSSSLGRAETQYF; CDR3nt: TGTGCCAGCAGCTCATCTTTGGGACGTGCAGAGACCCAGTACTTC
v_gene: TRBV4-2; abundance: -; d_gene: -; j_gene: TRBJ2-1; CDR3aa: CASSQDGDGDMSFLQNEQFF; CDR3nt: TGTGCCAGCAGCCAAGACGGCGACGGGGACATGAGTTTCCTACAGAATGAGCAGTTCTTC
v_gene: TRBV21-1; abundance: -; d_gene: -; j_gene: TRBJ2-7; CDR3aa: CASSKVIPWGRQAAYEQYF; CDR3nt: TGTGCCAGCAGCAAAGTTATTCCGTGGGGACGACAGGCAGCCTACGAGCAGTACTTC
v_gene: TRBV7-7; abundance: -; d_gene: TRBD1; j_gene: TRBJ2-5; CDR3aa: CASSLNRGVRETQYF; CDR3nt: TGTGCCAGCAGCTTAAACAGGGGCGTTCGGGAGACCCAGTACTTC
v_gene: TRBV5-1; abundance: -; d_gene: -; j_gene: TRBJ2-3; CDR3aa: CAAKAGSAADTQYF; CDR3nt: TGCGCCGCGAAGGCGGGGTCCGCCGCGGATACGCAGTATTTT
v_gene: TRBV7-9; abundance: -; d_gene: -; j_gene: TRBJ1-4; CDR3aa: CASSLGVRGRPEKLFF; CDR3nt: TGTGCCAGCAGCTTAGGGGTCCGGGGGCGCCCGGAAAAACTGTTTTTT
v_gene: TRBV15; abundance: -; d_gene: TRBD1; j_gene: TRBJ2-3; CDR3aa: CATSREYPGTGVADTQYF; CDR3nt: TGTGCCACCAGCAGAGAGTATCCCGGGACAGGGGTGGCAGATACGCAGTATTTT
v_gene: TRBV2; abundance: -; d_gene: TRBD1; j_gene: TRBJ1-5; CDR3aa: CASCLTGGSNQPQHF; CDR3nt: TGTGCCAGCTGCCTGACAGGGGGGAGCAATCAGCCCCAGCATTTT
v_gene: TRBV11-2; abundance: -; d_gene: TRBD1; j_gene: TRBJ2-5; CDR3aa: CASNRNTGGRETQYF; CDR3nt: TGTGCCAGCAACCGTAATACAGGGGGGCGAGAGACCCAGTACTTC
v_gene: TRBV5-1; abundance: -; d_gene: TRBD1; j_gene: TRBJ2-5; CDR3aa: CASSFGTGGQETQYF; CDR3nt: TGCGCCAGCAGCTTTGGGACAGGGGGCCAAGAGACCCAGTACTTC
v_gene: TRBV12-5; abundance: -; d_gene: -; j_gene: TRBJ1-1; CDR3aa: CASGSEGAEAFF; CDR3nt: TGTGCTAGTGGCTCCGAGGGGGCTGAAGCTTTCTTT
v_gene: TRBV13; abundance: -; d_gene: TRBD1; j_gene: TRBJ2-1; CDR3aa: CASSLGTGFDNEQFF; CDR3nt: TGTGCCAGCAGCTTAGGGACAGGGTTCGACAATGAGCAGTTCTTC
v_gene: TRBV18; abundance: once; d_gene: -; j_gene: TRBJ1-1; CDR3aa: CASSPKPWGLNTEAFF; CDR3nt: TGTGCCAGCTCACCAAAACCGTGGGGGTTGAACACTGAAGCTTTCTTT
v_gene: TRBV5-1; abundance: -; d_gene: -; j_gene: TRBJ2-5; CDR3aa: CASSLGGEETQYF; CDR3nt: TGCGCCAGCAGCTTGGGCGGTGAAGAGACCCAGTACTTC